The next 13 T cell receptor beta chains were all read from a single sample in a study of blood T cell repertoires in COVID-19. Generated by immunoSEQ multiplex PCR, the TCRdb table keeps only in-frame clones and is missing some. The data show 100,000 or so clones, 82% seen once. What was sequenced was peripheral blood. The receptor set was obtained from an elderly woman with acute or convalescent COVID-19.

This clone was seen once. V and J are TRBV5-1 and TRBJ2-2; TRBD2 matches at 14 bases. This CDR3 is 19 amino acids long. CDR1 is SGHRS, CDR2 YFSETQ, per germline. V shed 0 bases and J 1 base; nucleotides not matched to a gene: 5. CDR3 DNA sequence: TGCGCCAGCAGCTTGGAGGGGACTAGCGGGAGTGGGAACACCGGGGAGCTGTTTTTT. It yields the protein CASSLEGTSGSGNTGELFF.

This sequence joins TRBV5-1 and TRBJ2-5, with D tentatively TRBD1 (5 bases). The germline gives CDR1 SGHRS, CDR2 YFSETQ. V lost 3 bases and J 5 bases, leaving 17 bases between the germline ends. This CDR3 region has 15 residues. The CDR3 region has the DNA TGCGCCAGCAGCTCCACGGGCCAGGGTTGGGAGACCCAGTACTTC. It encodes CASSSTGQGWETQYF.

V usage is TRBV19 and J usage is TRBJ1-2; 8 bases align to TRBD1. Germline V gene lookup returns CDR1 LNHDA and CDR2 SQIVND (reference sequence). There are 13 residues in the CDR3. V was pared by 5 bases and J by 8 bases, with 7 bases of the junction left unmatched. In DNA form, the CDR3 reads TGTGCCAGTAGTCCTCAGGGGGCGCGGGGCTACACCTTC. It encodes CASSPQGARGYTF.

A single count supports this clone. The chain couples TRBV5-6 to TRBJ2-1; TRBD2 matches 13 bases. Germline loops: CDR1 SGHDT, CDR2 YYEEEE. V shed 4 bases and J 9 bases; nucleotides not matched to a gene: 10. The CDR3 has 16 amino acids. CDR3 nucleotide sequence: TGTGCCAGCAGCCGCAAAGGACTAGCGGGAGTATTTGAGCAGTTCTTC. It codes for CASSRKGLAGVFEQFF.

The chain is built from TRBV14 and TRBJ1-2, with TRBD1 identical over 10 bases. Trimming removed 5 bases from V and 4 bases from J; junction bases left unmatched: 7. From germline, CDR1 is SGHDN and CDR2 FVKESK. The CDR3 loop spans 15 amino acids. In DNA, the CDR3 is TGTGCCAGCAGCAGGAGGACAGGGGGGATCTATGGCTACACCTTC. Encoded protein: CASSRRTGGIYGYTF.

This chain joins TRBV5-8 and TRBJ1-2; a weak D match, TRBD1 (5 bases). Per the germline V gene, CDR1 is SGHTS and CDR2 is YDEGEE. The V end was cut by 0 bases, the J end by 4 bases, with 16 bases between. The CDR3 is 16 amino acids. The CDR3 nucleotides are TGTGCCAGCAGCTTGGGGAGAATTGGGGGAGGCTATGGCTACACCTTC. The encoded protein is CASSLGRIGGGYGYTF.

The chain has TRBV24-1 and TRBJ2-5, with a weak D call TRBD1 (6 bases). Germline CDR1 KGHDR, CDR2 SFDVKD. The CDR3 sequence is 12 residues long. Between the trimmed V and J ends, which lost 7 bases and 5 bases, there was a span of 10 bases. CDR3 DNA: TGTGCCACCAGGGACAGTGTTGAGACCCAGTACTTC. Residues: CATRDSVETQYF.

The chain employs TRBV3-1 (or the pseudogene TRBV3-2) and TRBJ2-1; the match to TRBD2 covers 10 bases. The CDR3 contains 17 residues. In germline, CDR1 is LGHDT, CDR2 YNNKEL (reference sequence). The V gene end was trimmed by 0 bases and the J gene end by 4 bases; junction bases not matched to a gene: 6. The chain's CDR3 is CASSQDLGTSVYNEQFF. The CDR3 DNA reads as TGTGCCAGCAGCCAAGATCTAGGGACTAGCGTGTACAATGAGCAGTTCTTC.

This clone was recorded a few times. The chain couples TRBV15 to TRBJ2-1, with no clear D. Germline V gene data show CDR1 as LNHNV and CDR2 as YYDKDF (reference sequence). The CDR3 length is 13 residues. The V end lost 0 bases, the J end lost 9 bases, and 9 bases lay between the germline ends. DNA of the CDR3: TGTGCCACCAGCAGAGATCTAGTAGGTGAGCAGTTCTTC. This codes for CATSRDLVGEQFF.

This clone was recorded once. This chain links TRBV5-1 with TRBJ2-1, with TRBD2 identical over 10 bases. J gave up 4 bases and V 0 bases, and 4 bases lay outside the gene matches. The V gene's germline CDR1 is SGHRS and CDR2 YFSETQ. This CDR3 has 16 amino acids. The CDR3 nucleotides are TGCGCCAGCAGCTTGGATACTAGCGGGACTTACAATGAGCAGTTCTTC. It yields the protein CASSLDTSGTYNEQFF.

CDR3 sequence reads: CASSETGGGNTIYF. CDR3 DNA: TGTGCCAGCAGTGAAACAGGAGGGGGAAACACCATATATTTT. V gene TRBV6-1 combines with J gene TRBJ1-3; D possibly corresponds to TRBD1 (5 bases). Germline V gene data show CDR1 as MNHNS and CDR2 as SASEGT. V dropped 2 bases and J dropped 4 bases, with 9 bases sitting between them. This CDR3 spans 14 amino acids.

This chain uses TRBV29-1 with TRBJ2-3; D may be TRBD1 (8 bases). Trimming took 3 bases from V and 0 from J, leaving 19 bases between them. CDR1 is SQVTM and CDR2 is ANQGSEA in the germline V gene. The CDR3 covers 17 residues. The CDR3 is CSVEQGARTRSTDTQYF. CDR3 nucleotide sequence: TGCAGCGTTGAGCAGGGGGCGCGGACTAGAAGCACAGATACGCAGTATTTT.

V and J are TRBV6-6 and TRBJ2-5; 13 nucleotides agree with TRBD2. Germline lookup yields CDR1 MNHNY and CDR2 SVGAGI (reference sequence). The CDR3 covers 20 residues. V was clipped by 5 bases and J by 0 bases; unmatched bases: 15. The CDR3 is CASSPSWSPGLAGHQETQYF. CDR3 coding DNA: TGTGCCAGCAGTCCTTCGTGGTCCCCGGGACTAGCGGGGCACCAAGAGACCCAGTACTTC.